The entry that follows covers one T cell receptor (beta chain) sequence. What it binds is unknown. The CDR3 sequence is 12 residues long. Germline loops: CDR1 MNHEY, CDR2 SVGAGI. V lost 7 bases and J lost 6, with 12 bases in between. The data derive from a study of cytomegalovirus exposure and HLA in healthy donors. PCR used 60 Vbeta primers and 13 Jbeta primers. In the authors' workflow: Approximately 9.9 million shared chains were among the roughly 80 million unique TCR beta chains that a later analysis counted. Measured with immunoSEQ multiplex PCR; TCRdb has only the in-frame clones, and not every one. The V and J calls and the clone size are those of that table, but D and trimming were determined from the DNA. The sample lists 180,000 or so clones; 78% were seen once. Regarding the study as a whole: Most sequenced TCRs were rare (though some public TCRs occurred in many donors). The study assumed roughly uniform donor sequencing depth for presence/absence analyses. Prior analysis indicated that the majority of TCR beta V segments exhibited productivity approximately 90% or approximately 30% of the time.

The J gene is TRBJ1-2, the V gene TRBV6-5, with D uncertain. Material for sequencing was PBMCs. This TCR was recovered from a female donor in good health and CMV-seronegative. The CDR3 nucleotides are TGTGCCAGCACCAGACACGGGGATGGCTACACCTTC. Protein product: CASTRHGDGYTF.